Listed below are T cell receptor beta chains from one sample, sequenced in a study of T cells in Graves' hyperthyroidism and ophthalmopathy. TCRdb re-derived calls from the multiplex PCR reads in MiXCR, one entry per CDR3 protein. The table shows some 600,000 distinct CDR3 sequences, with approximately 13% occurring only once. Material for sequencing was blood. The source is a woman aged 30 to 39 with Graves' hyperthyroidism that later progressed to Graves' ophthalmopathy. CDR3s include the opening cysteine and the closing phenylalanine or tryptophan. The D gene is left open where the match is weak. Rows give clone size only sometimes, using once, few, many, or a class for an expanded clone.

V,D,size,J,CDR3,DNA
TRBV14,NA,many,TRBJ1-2,CASSQDGGSVYGYTF,TGTGCCAGCAGCCAAGACGGGGGCTCAGTCTATGGCTACACCTTC
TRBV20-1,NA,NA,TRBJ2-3,CSVVGAFNTDTQYF,TGCAGTGTAGTGGGGGCCTTTAACACAGATACGCAGTATTTT
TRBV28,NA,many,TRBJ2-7,CASSSPDLGTYEQYF,TGTGCCAGCAGCTCCCCCGACCTGGGGACCTACGAGCAGTACTTC
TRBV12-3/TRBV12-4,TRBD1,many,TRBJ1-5,CASRRTGTEPQHF,TGTGCCAGCAGACGGACAGGTACAGAGCCCCAGCATTTT
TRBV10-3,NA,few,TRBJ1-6,CAISERADNSPLHF,TGTGCCATCAGTGAAAGGGCAGATAATTCACCCCTCCACTTT
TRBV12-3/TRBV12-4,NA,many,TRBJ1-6,CASSLGPYRPLHF,TGTGCCAGCAGTTTAGGCCCCTACCGACCCCTCCACTTT
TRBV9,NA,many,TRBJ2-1,CASSRWNNEQFF,TGTGCCAGCAGTCGTTGGAACAATGAGCAGTTCTTC
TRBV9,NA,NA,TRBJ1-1,CASSGPLGGNTEAFF,TGTGCCAGCAGCGGCCCCTTAGGTGGGAACACTGAAGCTTTCTTT
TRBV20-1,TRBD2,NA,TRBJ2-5,CSANPLGLAGGPPYQETQYF,TGCAGTGCTAACCCCCTCGGACTAGCGGGAGGGCCCCCGTACCAAGAGACCCAGTACTTC
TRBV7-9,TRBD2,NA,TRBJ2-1,CASNTAGLYNEQFF,TGTGCCAGCAACACAGCGGGGCTCTACAATGAGCAGTTCTTC